This TCR beta chain was profiled in a study of T cells of healthy individuals. TCRdb reprocessed the 5' RACE reads with MiXCR, giving one entry per CDR3 protein. The sample lists about 96,000 distinct CDR3 sequences; 17% were seen once. V lost 7 bases and J lost 7, with 16 bases in between. This CDR3 spans 13 amino acids. CDR1 and CDR2 from the germline V gene are DFQATT and SNEGSKA (reference sequence). This clonotype was counted many times. The TCR was taken from a human donor in good health. V gene TRBV20-1 combines with J gene TRBJ2-2; D remains ambiguous. CDR3 residues: CSGIEGAIGELFF. CDR3 in DNA: TGCAGTGGTATAGAAGGTGCCATCGGGGAGCTGTTTTTT.